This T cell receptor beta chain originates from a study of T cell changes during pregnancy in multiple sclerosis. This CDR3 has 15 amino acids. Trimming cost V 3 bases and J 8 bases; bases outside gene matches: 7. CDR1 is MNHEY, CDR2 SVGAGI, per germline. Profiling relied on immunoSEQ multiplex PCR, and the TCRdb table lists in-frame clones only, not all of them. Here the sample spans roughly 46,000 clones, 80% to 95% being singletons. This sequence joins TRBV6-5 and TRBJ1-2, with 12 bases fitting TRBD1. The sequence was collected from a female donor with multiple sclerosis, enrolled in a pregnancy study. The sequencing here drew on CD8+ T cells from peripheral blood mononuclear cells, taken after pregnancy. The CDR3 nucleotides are TGTGCCAGCAGTTATTACGGGACAGGGGGCAACGGCTACACCTTC. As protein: CASSYYGTGGNGYTF.